This T cell receptor beta chain was obtained from a study of T cell responses to AZD1222 COVID-19 vaccine. Study-level information: Pooling of second doses given at about 4 or about 12 weeks was done.

The germline gives CDR1 PRHDT, CDR2 FYEKMQ (reference sequence). This CDR3 is 13 amino acids long. With V trimmed by 9 bases and J by 5 bases, 6 bases remained unmatched. In this sample, this clone turned up a few times. Antigen: not known. Assay used: immunoSEQ multiplex PCR; TCRdb lists only in-frame clones, some missing. The table lists approximately 120,000 clones, over 70% of them singletons. Study-wide results and caveats: After the peak T cell response, and only then, were repertoires sampled. Spike-specific TCR depth and breadth grew after two AZD1222 doses. Donor demographics were predominantly white British with a female majority; clonal diversity may be underestimated.

The rearrangement uses TRBV13 and TRBJ2-3; 9 bases line up with TRBD1. The TCR sequence derives from an adult in good health. Sequencing was performed on peripheral blood, taken on day 0 of AZD1222 vaccination. The CDR3 region is CASTGGGLDTQYF. In DNA, the CDR3 is TGTGCCAGTACAGGGGGCGGTTTAGATACGCAGTATTTT.